The 20 T cell receptor beta chains below come from one sample, sequenced in a study of Tregs in tolerant kidney transplant recipients. Here immunoSEQ multiplex PCR was the method, and the copy in TCRdb shows in-frame clones only, minus some. In the table there are about 240,000 clones, 80% to 85% of which are singletons. The sample consisted of CD4+ T cells from blood. These receptors all stem from a human donor in good health.

In this sample, this clone turned up once. V is TRBV18 and J is TRBJ1-1; D is uncertain. This CDR3 contains 11 residues. Germline V gives CDR1 KGHSH, CDR2 LQKENI. Trimming shortened V by 6 bases and J by 3 bases, and 5 bases separated the two germline ends. The CDR3 reads CASSPDTEAFF. In DNA form, the CDR3 reads TGTGCCAGCTCTCCGGACACTGAAGCTTTCTTT.

The chain employs TRBV6-6 and TRBJ2-1; D is possibly TRBD1 or TRBD2 (6 bases each). Germline CDR1 and CDR2: MNHNY and SVGAGI (reference sequence). V was trimmed by 10 bases and J by 9 bases, leaving 25 bases between them. The CDR3 consists of 15 residues. This CDR3 is CATVEGGRESGEQFF. CDR3 DNA: TGTGCCACCGTGGAGGGGGGCAGGGAGAGCGGTGAGCAGTTCTTC.

The chain links TRBV7-2 to TRBJ1-2, with 11 bases lining up with TRBD1. Germline V gene sequence: CDR1 SGHTA, CDR2 FQGNSA. The ends lost 1 base at V and 13 bases at J; junction bases unmatched: 5. CDR3 size: 13 residues. The CDR3 region has the DNA TGTGCCAGCAGCTTAGAGAGGACAGGGGGCCCCACCTTC. Amino acid sequence: CASSLERTGGPTF.

The chain uses TRBV18 and TRBJ1-1, with TRBD1 as a possible D gene (6 bases). Per the germline V gene, CDR1 is KGHSH and CDR2 is LQKENI. This CDR3 spans 16 amino acids. V shed 4 bases and J shed 3 bases, with 18 bases lying between them. CDR3 sequence: CASSLSYRAADTEAFF. Written as DNA, the CDR3 is TGTGCCAGCTCACTAAGCTACAGGGCTGCGGACACTGAAGCTTTCTTT.

The chain is built from TRBV5-4 and TRBJ1-3, with D perhaps TRBD1 (5 bases). The V end was cut by 4 bases, the J end by 0 bases, with 11 bases between. CDR3 length: 15 amino acids. Germline V gene lookup returns CDR1 SGHNT and CDR2 YYREEE (reference sequence). The CDR3 sequence is CASSVDSGSGNTIYF. The CDR3 DNA reads as TGTGCCAGCAGCGTCGACAGTGGCTCTGGAAACACCATATATTTT.

J is TRBJ2-7 and V is TRBV6-5; D is possibly TRBD1 or TRBD2 (5 bases each). Germline V gene data show CDR1 as MNHEY and CDR2 as SVGAGI. V lost 7 bases, J lost 5 bases, and 18 bases lay in between. This CDR3 spans 14 amino acids. The CDR3 sequence: CASTSGIWGNEQYF. The CDR3 coding sequence is TGTGCCAGCACCAGTGGGATTTGGGGGAACGAGCAGTACTTC.

The chain is built from TRBV28 and TRBJ1-2; 7 bases fit TRBD1. V was clipped by 5 bases and J by 0 bases; unmatched bases: 3. Germline assignment: CDR1 MDHEN and CDR2 SYDVKM. This CDR3 has 14 amino acids. The CDR3 here is CASSPGQPNYGYTF. The CDR3 DNA is TGTGCCAGCAGTCCGGGACAGCCTAACTATGGCTACACCTTC.

The CDR3 sequence is CASSRVSGGIEQYF. The CDR3 DNA reads TGTGCCAGCTCACGAGTCAGCGGGGGCATCGAGCAGTACTTC. The chain employs TRBV18 and TRBJ2-7, with 8 bases identical to TRBD2. J gave up 6 bases and V 4 bases, and 8 bases lay outside the gene matches. Germline V lookup: CDR1 KGHSH, CDR2 LQKENI. This CDR3 comprises 14 residues.

The genes are TRBV4-2 and TRBJ1-1, with D possibly TRBD1 on 5 matching bases. Germline values: CDR1 LGHNA, CDR2 YNFKEQ. The CDR3 consists of 14 residues. V lost 2 bases, J lost 2 bases, and 9 bases lay in between. CDR3 bases: TGTGCCAGCAGCCAACGGGACGGTAACACTGAAGCTTTCTTT. This sequence encodes CASSQRDGNTEAFF.

The chain has TRBV29-1 and TRBJ1-1; 7 nucleotides line up with TRBD1. CDR1 is SQVTM, CDR2 ANQGSEA, per germline. The CDR3 spans 13 residues. V lost 4 bases, J lost 8 bases, and 10 bases stayed unmatched. The chain's CDR3 is CSVGTGDGGEAFF. The DNA of the CDR3 is TGCAGCGTTGGTACAGGGGACGGAGGGGAAGCTTTCTTT. Drawing the rest from reference TRBV29-1 and TRBJ1-1, the complete variable domain is SAVISQKPSRDICQRGTSLTIQCQVDSQVTMMFWYRQQPGQSLTLIATANQGSEATYESGFVIDKFPISRPNLTFSTLTVSNMSPEDSSIYLCSVGTGDGGEAFFGQGTRLTVV.

This clone appeared a single time. The chain joins TRBV19 to TRBJ1-2; 8 nucleotides match TRBD1. After removal of 3 bases from V and 4 bases from J, the junction contained 7 bases not matched to a gene. CDR1 is LNHDA, CDR2 SQIVND, per germline (reference sequence). The CDR3 loop spans 15 amino acids. In DNA, the CDR3 is TGTGCCAGTAGTATCCCACAGGGGGTCGTCTATGGCTACACCTTC. Translation gives CASSIPQGVVYGYTF.

The chain recombines TRBV15 with TRBJ1-4; D is uncertain. The CDR3 is 15 residues long. Per the germline V gene, CDR1 is LNHNV and CDR2 is YYDKDF (reference sequence). The V end was cut by 3 bases, the J end by 6 bases, with 14 bases between. The CDR3 sequence is CATSSSYSPYEKLFF. CDR3 coding DNA: TGTGCCACCAGCAGTAGTTACTCACCCTATGAAAAACTGTTTTTT.

The chain couples TRBV5-1 to TRBJ2-1; D ambiguous. Germline CDR1 is SGHRS and CDR2 is YFSETQ. Trimming stripped 4 bases from V and 7 bases from J, with 6 bases between. The CDR3 consists of 11 residues. CDR3 nucleotide sequence: TGCGCCAGCAGCGGGCAGAATGAGCAGTTCTTC. Translated, it gives CASSGQNEQFF.

The gene calls are TRBV5-4 and TRBJ2-5, with D hard to call. Germline-derived CDR1 and CDR2 are SGHNT and YYREEE (reference sequence). The CDR3 has 16 amino acids. V lost 1 base, J lost 1 base, and 14 bases lay in between. CDR3 bases: TGTGCCAGCAGCTTGAAAGGCGTAGGAAGCCAAGAGACCCAGTACTTC. Encoded protein: CASSLKGVGSQETQYF.

CDR3 coding DNA: TGTGCCAGCAGTTACACCAATAAAGCGAACACTGAAGCTTTCTTT. It codes for CASSYTNKANTEAFF. The chain employs TRBV6-5 and TRBJ1-1; D is undetermined. The V and J ends lost 2 bases and 1 base respectively, with 11 bases between them. The CDR3 runs to 15 residues. Germline CDR1 reads MNHEY; CDR2 reads SVGAGI.

The chain couples TRBV6-5 to TRBJ1-2, with D unclear. The CDR3 is 13 residues long. Germline assignment: CDR1 MNHEY and CDR2 SVGAGI. Trimming left V 6 bases short and J 6 bases short, with 14 bases between. DNA for the CDR3: TGTGCCAGCAGATTAGACTTGGCTAATGGCTACACCTTC. Its translation is CASRLDLANGYTF.

The rearrangement joins TRBV19 to TRBJ1-5; 7 bases are shared with TRBD1. Germline CDR1 LNHDA, CDR2 SQIVND (reference sequence). After removal of 2 bases from V and 6 bases from J, the junction contained 10 bases not matched to a gene. The length of the CDR3 is 16 residues. CDR3 DNA sequence: TGTGCCAGTAGTATACTTGCCGGACAGGTGAGTCAGCCCCAGCATTTT. This encodes CASSILAGQVSQPQHF. The entire variable domain, with the rest obtained from reference TRBV19 and TRBJ1-5, is as follows: DGGITQSPKYLFRKEGQNVTLSCEQNLNHDAMYWYRQDPGQGLRLIYYSQIVNDFQKGDIAEGYSVSREKKESFPLTVTSAQKNPTAFYLCASSILAGQVSQPQHFGDGTRLSIL.

The chain combines TRBV5-1 with TRBJ2-7; the D gene is possibly TRBD1 (6 bases). The CDR3 runs 13 residues. Germline values: CDR1 SGHRS, CDR2 YFSETQ. The V gene lost 4 bases and the J gene lost 4 bases, with 12 bases spanning the gap. CDR3 in amino acids: CASSEWTAYEQYF. As DNA, the CDR3 is TGCGCCAGCAGCGAATGGACAGCTTACGAGCAGTACTTC.

The rearrangement joins TRBV6-4 to TRBJ2-7; 9 bases are shared with TRBD1. After removal of 5 bases from V and 6 bases from J, the junction contained 8 bases not matched to a gene. The CDR3 is made up of 14 amino acids. Germline-derived CDR1 and CDR2 are MRHNA and SNTAGT. The CDR3 coding sequence is TGTGCCAGCAGTCCCGACAGGGGGTCGGCCGAGCAGTACTTC. This translates into CASSPDRGSAEQYF.

The V gene is TRBV30, the J gene TRBJ1-4; possibly TRBD1 for D (5 bases). The CDR3 runs to 13 residues. Trimming took off 1 base at V and 6 bases at J, with 9 bases between the two ends. The germline CDR1 and CDR2 sequences are GTSNPN and SVGIG (reference sequence). In DNA, the CDR3 is TGTGCCTGGAGTGGAAGGGGCTATGAAAAACTGTTTTTT. Its protein is CAWSGRGYEKLFF.